This is a list of T cell receptor beta chains from one sample in a study of monozygotic twins with inflammatory bowel disease. TCRdb reanalyzed the 5' RACE reads, giving one entry per CDR3 protein sequence and no DNA. The listing records some 150,000 distinct CDR3 sequences. The specimen was blood. Source of these receptors: a human donor with ulcerative colitis or Crohn's disease, or a healthy co-twin of an affected twin (not recorded which). CDR3s include the opening cysteine and the closing phenylalanine or tryptophan.

TRBV5-1	TRBJ2-2	CASSLGGHNTGELFF
TRBV3-1	TRBJ1-2	CASSQDSGRYTF
TRBV28	TRBJ1-5	CASSPAGTPYQPQHF
TRBV5-1	TRBJ1-6	CASSLAEGSSYNSPLHF
TRBV25-1	TRBJ1-1	CASSEKGGTGGFAEAFF
TRBV4-3	TRBJ2-6	CASSRSPGAGANVLTF
TRBV20-1	TRBJ2-3	CSARDIGGTDTQYF
TRBV7-6	TRBJ2-2	CASSLERTGELFF
TRBV5-1	TRBJ1-2	CASSLGMGYGYTF
TRBV27	TRBJ1-1	CASRLFGPSTDYTEAFF
TRBV18	TRBJ1-1	CASSPSGQGDEAFF
TRBV12-3/TRBV12-4	TRBJ1-5	CASSLGSSIQPQHF
TRBV29-1	TRBJ1-2	CSVGRLQSHVPSRYTF
TRBV20-1	TRBJ2-1	CSAQRREISYNEQFF
TRBV4-1	TRBJ1-1	CASSQGGTGRTEAFF
TRBV20-1	TRBJ2-7	CSARVAGAYEQYF
TRBV15	TRBJ2-5	CATSRDPPGAIKETQYF